This T cell receptor (beta chain) was recovered during a study of T cells in Graves' hyperthyroidism and ophthalmopathy. Points from the study as a whole: Most thyroid clonotypes that were expanded above 0.001 also turned up in blood. Stable hyperthyroidism was separated from ophthalmopathy by a model based on 13 V-J features.

RNA transcripts gave rise to amplified TCR beta CDR3 regions. TCR CDR3 underwent first-round RT-PCR with the HTBI primer set. TCRdb recomputed calls from the multiplex PCR reads with MiXCR, one row per CDR3 protein. The sample includes around 300,000 distinct CDR3 sequences, around 13% seen only once; the top ten take 30% to 40%. There are many counts of this clonotype. Its cognate antigen is unknown. V lost 4 bases and J 3 bases, leaving 13 bases between the germline ends. The CDR3 spans 15 residues. The germline CDR1 and CDR2 sequences are MDHEN and SYDVKM. The source of this sequence is a woman in her 40s with Graves' ophthalmopathy. Material for sequencing was blood. The chain is built from TRBV28 and TRBJ1-5, with D perhaps TRBD1 (5 bases). DNA of the CDR3: TGTGCCAGCAGTTCCCCGGGCAGGGTCAATCAGCCCCAGCATTTT. It yields the protein CASSSPGRVNQPQHF.